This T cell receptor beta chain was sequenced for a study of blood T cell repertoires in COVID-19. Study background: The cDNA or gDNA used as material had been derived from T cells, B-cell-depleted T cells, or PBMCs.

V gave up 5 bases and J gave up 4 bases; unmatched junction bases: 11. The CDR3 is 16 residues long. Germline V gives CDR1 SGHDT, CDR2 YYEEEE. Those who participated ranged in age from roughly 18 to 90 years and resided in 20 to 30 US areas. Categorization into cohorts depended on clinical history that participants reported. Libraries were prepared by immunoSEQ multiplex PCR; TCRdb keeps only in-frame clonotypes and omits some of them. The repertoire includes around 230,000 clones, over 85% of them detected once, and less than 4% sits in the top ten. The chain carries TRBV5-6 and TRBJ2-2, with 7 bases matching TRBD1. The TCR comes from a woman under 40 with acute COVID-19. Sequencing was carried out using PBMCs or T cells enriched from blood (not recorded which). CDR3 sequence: CASSSTGVLGTGELFF. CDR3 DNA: TGTGCCAGCAGTTCTACAGGGGTACTGGGCACCGGGGAGCTGTTTTTT.